This T cell receptor beta chain came from a study of regulatory T cells in long-lasting Graves disease. Time point here: newly diagnosed GD, antithyroid drugs for less than 3 months. Following extraction of RNA from PBMCs, that RNA was used to make the TCR library. Nine milliliters of peripheral blood went into EDTA tubes. HTBI primers from iRepertoire and Arm-PCR of CDR3 regions yielded the TCR beta libraries. Each CDR3 protein is one row after TCRdb ran MiXCR on the multiplex PCR reads. The table lists approximately 400,000 distinct CDR3 sequences, about 15% of them singletons. These same data were also listed under a study on T cells in Graves' hyperthyroidism and ophthalmopathy. This second study notes: The definition of stable Graves' hyperthyroidism was no ophthalmopathy progression within 18 months. The model anticipated ophthalmopathy a median about six months pre-onset.

This TCR was recovered from a young woman with Graves disease. This specimen was peripheral blood mononuclear cells (PBMCs), taken at new diagnosis, from a patient treated with antithyroid drugs.

The CDR3 protein is CASSLAGGIRYGYTF. The CDR3 nucleotides are TGTGCCAGCAGCTTAGCAGGCGGGATTCGCTATGGCTACACCTTC. The chain joins TRBV7-9 to TRBJ1-2; D call uncertain. The germline V gene encodes CDR1 SEHNR and CDR2 FQNEAQ (reference sequence). Trimming removed 0 bases at V and 4 bases at J, with 12 bases between. This CDR3 contains 15 residues.